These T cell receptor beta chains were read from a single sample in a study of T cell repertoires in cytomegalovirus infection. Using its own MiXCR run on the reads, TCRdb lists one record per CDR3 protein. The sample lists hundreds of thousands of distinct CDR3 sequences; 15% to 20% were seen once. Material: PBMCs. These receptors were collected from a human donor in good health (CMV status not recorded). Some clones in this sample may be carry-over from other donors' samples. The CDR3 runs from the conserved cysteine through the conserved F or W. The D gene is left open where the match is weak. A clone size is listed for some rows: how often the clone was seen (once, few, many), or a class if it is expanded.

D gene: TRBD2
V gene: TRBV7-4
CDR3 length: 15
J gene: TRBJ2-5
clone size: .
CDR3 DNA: TGTGCCAGCAGCTTCACAGGGACTAGCGGAGAGACCCAGTACTTC
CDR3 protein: CASSFTGTSGETQYF

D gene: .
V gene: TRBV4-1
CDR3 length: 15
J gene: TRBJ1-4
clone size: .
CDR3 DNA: TGCGCCAGCAGCCAAAGCCGATTGGGGACATCGAGAGTGTTTTTT
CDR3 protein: CASSQSRLGTSRVFF

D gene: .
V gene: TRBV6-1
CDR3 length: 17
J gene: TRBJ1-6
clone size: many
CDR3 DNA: TGTGCCAGCAGTGTCATAACGGGAAGCGGGTTGGATTCACCCCTCCACTTT
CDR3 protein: CASSVITGSGLDSPLHF

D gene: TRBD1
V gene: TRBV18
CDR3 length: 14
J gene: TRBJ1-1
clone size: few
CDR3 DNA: TGTGCCAGCTCACAGCGGACAGGAAGGACTGAAGCTTTCTTT
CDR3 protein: CASSQRTGRTEAFF

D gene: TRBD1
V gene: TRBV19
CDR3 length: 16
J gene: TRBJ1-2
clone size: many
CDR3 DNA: TGTGCCAGTAGTGTCCTTTGGACAGGGGAATTGGACGGCTACACCTTC
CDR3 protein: CASSVLWTGELDGYTF

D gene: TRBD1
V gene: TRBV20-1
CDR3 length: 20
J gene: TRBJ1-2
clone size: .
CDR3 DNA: TGCAGTGTCCGGAGTAGGGGAAGCCGGGACAGGTTGTGGAGTGGATCTGGCTACACCTTC
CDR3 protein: CSVRSRGSRDRLWSGSGYTF

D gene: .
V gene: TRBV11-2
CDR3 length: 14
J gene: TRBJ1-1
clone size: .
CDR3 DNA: TGTGCCAGCAGCTTAGCTAGGGGGTGGACTGAAGCTTTCTTT
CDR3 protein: CASSLARGWTEAFF

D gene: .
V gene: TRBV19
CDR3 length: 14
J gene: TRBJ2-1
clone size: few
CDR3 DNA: TGTGCCAGTAGCCTTCAAGACCCACTCAATGAGCAGTTCTTC
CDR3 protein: CASSLQDPLNEQFF

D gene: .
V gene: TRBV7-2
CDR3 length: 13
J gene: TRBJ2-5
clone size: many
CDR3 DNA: TGTGCCAGCAGTCCTCGACAGGAGGCTACCCAGTACTTC
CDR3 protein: CASSPRQEATQYF

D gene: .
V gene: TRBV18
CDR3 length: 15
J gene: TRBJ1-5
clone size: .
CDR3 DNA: TGTGCCAGCTCCACCGAACCGGCCCAGAATCAGCCCCAGCATTTT
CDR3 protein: CASSTEPAQNQPQHF

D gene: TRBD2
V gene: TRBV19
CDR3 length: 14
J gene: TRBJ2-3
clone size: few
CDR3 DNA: TGTGCCAGTAGAGCGGGGAGTGTGCAAGATACGCAGTATTTT
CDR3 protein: CASRAGSVQDTQYF

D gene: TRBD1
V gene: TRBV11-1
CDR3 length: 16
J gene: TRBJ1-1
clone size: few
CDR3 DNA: TGTGCCAGCAGCTTCTCTTGGGCAGGGGGCGAAGGTGAAGCTTTCTTT
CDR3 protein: CASSFSWAGGEGEAFF

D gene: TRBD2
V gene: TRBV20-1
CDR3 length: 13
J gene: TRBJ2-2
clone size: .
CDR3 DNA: TGCAGTGCCGGGGGGGCTGGCACCGGGGAGCTGTTTTTT
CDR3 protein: CSAGGAGTGELFF

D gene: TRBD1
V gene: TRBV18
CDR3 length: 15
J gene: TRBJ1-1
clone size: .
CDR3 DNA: TGTGCCAGCTCACGATCGTCGACAGGGGTCACTGAAGCTTTCTTT
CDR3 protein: CASSRSSTGVTEAFF

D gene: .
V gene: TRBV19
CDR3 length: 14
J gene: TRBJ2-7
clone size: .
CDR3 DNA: TGTGCCAGTAGTCTCTCTGTGAGGGCGTACGAGCAGTACTTC
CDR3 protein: CASSLSVRAYEQYF

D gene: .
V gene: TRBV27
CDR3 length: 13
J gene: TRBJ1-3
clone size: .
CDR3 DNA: TGTGCCAGCAGTGAGGTCTCTGGAAACACCATATATTTT
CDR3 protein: CASSEVSGNTIYF

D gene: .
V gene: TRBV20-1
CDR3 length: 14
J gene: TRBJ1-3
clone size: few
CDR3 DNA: TGCAGTGCTAGTAAAGGGGGGCCTGGAAACACCATATATTTT
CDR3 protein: CSASKGGPGNTIYF

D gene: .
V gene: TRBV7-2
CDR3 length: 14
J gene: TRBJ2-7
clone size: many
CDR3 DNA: TGTGCCAGCAGCCCGCCGACAGGTCCTTACGAGCAGTACTTC
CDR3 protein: CASSPPTGPYEQYF

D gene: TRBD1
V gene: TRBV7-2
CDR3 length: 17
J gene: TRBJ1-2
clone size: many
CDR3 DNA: TGTGCCAGCAGCTTAGCCCAGTCCGGGACAGGGGCCTATGGCTACACCTTC
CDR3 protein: CASSLAQSGTGAYGYTF

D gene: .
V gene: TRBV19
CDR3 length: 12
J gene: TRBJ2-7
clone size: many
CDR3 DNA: TGTGCCAGTAGCCAATCAGTCGGCGAGCAGTACTTC
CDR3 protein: CASSQSVGEQYF

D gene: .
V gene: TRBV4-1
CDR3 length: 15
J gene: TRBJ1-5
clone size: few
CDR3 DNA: TGCGCCAGCAGCCAGACCCTCATTCAAAGTCAGCCCCAGCATTTT
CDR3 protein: CASSQTLIQSQPQHF

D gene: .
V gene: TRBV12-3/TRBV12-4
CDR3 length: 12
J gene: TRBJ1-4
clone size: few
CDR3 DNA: TGTGCCAGCAGTTTTGCTCAAGAAAAACTGTTTTTT
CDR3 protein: CASSFAQEKLFF

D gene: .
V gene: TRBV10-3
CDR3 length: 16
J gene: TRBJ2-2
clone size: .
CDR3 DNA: TGTGCCATCAGTGAGTCGAAGACATCGAACACCGGGGAGCTGTTTTTT
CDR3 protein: CAISESKTSNTGELFF

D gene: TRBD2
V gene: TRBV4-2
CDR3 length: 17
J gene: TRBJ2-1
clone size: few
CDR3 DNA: TGTGCCAGCAGCCACCAGATCGGTGCGGGGGAAATAATTGAGCAGTTCTTC
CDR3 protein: CASSHQIGAGEIIEQFF

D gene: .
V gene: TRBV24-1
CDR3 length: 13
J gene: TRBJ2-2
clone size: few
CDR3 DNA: TGTGCCACCAGTGATACCGACGAAGGCGATCTGTTTTTT
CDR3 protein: CATSDTDEGDLFF

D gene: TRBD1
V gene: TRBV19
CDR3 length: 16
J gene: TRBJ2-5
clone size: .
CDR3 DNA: TGTGCCAGTAGTATAGGGACAGTATCCCCAGGGGGGACCCAGTACTTC
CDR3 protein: CASSIGTVSPGGTQYF

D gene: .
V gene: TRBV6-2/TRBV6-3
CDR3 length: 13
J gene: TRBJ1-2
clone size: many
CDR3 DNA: TGTGCCAGCAGTTACTCCGGAGACTATGGCTACACCTTC
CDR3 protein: CASSYSGDYGYTF

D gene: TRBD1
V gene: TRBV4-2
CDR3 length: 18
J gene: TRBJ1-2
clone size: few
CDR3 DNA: TGTGCCAGCAGCCCCCACCTCGGGACAGGGGGCATAAACTATGGCTACACCTTC
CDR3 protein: CASSPHLGTGGINYGYTF

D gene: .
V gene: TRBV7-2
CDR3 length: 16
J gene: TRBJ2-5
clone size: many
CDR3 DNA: TGTGCCAGCAGCTTAGCAAGAGGGAATTCGGGAGAGACCCAGTACTTC
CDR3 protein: CASSLARGNSGETQYF